The T cell receptor beta chain under discussion was sequenced for a study of cytomegalovirus exposure and HLA in healthy donors. As for the study in general: Among the 370 or so donors who were genotyped, 70% to 90% fell in the genetic ancestry cluster that is associated with self-reported Caucasian donors.

Losses at the gene ends were 5 bases for V and 3 bases for J; bases not matched to a gene: 8. This CDR3 is 15 amino acids long. Germline CDR1 reads SGHAT; CDR2 reads FQNNGV. The PCR employed 60 Vbeta primers together with 13 Jbeta primers. Assay: immunoSEQ multiplex PCR; the TCRdb copy retains only in-frame clones and omits some. The sample lists roughly 120,000 clones, about 8.5% occurring once. The chain combines TRBV11-2 with TRBJ2-7, with 9 bases aligning to TRBD1. This receptor was identified in a man in his forties in good health and CMV-seronegative. Material: PBMCs. The CDR3 sequence: CASSLGTGRIYEQYF. Here the CDR3 DNA reads TGTGCCAGCAGCCTAGGGACAGGGAGGATCTACGAGCAGTACTTC.